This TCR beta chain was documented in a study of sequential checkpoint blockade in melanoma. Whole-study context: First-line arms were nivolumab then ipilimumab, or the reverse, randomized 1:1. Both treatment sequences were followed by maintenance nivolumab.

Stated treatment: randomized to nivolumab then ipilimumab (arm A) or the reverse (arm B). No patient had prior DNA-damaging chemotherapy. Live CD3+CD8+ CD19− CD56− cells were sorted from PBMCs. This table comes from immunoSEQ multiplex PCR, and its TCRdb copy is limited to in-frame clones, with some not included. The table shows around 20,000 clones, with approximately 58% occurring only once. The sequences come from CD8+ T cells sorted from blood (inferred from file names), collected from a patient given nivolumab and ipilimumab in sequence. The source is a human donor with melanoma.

DNA for the CDR3: TGTGCCAGCAGGTTGGACAGGACCCGCTACAATGAGCAGTTCTTC. It translates to CASRLDRTRYNEQFF. This rearrangement joins TRBV6-1 to TRBJ2-1; 7 nucleotides align to TRBD1. CDR1 is MNHNS and CDR2 is SASEGT in the germline V gene. The CDR3 loop spans 15 amino acids. The J segment lost 3 bases and the V segment lost 6 bases, leaving 8 bases of the junction unmatched.